The sequence of this TCR beta chain was determined in a study of cytomegalovirus exposure and HLA in healthy donors. Study-wide context: Earlier results showed roughly 120 million unique TCR beta sequences derived from about 179 million T cells.

The PCR contained 60 Vbeta and 13 Jbeta primers. The method was immunoSEQ multiplex PCR; TCRdb's version includes in-frame clones alone and lacks a portion of them. Among hundreds of thousands of clones listed, roughly 91% were seen once. CDR3 size: 13 residues. Germline-derived CDR1 and CDR2 are SGHNT and YENEEA. This clone has only one observation. One junction end does not reproduce the germline sequence, and a read error may be involved. Other DNA variants within this sample encode the same CDR3. The V gene is TRBV11-3, the J gene TRBJ1-1, with 7 bases fitting TRBD1. The source is a woman aged 18-35 years in good health and CMV-seronegative. The sequenced sample consisted of PBMCs. CDR3 nucleotide sequence: TGTGCCAGCAGCTACAGGGGCAAAACTGAGGCTTTCTTT. This translates into CASSYRGKTEAFF.